This TCR beta chain was retrieved from a study of glioma-infiltrating T cells after dendritic cell vaccination. Profiling relied on immunoSEQ multiplex PCR, and the TCRdb table lists in-frame clones only, not all of them. The sample gives under 100,000 clones, approximately 87% of which show up once; over 2.5% is in the top ten. Trimming removed 4 bases from V and 3 bases from J; junction bases left unmatched: 12. CDR1 is KGHSH and CDR2 is LQKENI in the germline V gene. The CDR3 has 17 residues. A word on this clone: Its specificity is unknown.

Findings and limits, study-wide: Estimated pretreatment TIL content predicted outcome after dendritic cell vaccination. No direct clonality-survival link was found; a diverse polyclonal response may matter. The cohort had few patients with full blood and tumor sets.

Here the sequenced sample was blood, taken before dendritic cell vaccination. The sequence was collected from a human donor with glioblastoma. The chain uses TRBV18 and TRBJ2-3; TRBD2 aligns across 8 bases. Here the CDR3 DNA reads TGTGCCAGCTCACTTTCCCCGGGAGGGGCCGTTACAGATACGCAGTATTTT. Amino acid sequence: CASSLSPGGAVTDTQYF.